This is a list of T cell receptor beta chains from one sample in a study of Graves' ophthalmopathy and Graves' hyperthyroidism. TCRdb reprocessed the multiplex PCR reads with MiXCR, giving one entry per CDR3 protein. The sample holds over a million distinct CDR3 sequences; roughly two fifths are singletons and the top ten take roughly 10%. Material for sequencing was peripheral blood or thyroid tissue (not recorded which). The receptor source for this set is an adult man with Graves' hyperthyroidism. The CDR3 runs from the conserved cysteine through the conserved F or W. The D gene is left open where the match is weak. Some rows mark clone size as missing; the rest say once, few, many or name a class of expanded clone.

V	D	J	length	size	CDR3	DNA
TRBV7-8	TRBD2	TRBJ2-7	17	many	CASSSAPASGSSYEQYF	TGTGCCAGCAGCTCGGCTCCTGCTAGCGGGAGTTCCTACGAGCAGTACTTC
TRBV7-6	TRBD1	TRBJ1-1	17	many	CASSIGAGGGLNTEAFF	TGTGCCAGCAGCATAGGGGCAGGGGGTGGACTGAACACTGAAGCTTTCTTT
TRBV27	-	TRBJ1-1	11	few	CATGEDTEAFF	TGTGCCACCGGGGAGGACACTGAAGCTTTCTTT
TRBV6-6	TRBD1	TRBJ1-5	15	-	CASRLLTGDNQPQHF	TGTGCCAGCAGACTCCTGACAGGGGACAATCAGCCCCAGCATTTT
TRBV29-1	-	TRBJ2-2	15	many	CSVVLPGENTGELFF	TGCAGCGTTGTATTGCCAGGAGAGAACACCGGGGAGCTGTTTTTT
TRBV6-6	-	TRBJ1-6	13	many	CASRGTMKSPLHF	TGTGCCAGCAGAGGGACAATGAAGTCACCCCTCCACTTT
TRBV15	-	TRBJ1-5	16	many	CATSRDRGLSNQPQHF	TGTGCCACCAGCAGAGATCGGGGATTAAGCAATCAGCCCCAGCATTTT
TRBV19	TRBD1	TRBJ1-5	15	-	CASSNGGQENQPQHF	TGTGCCAGTAGTAATGGTGGACAGGAAAATCAGCCCCAGCATTTT
TRBV7-6	-	TRBJ2-2	17	-	CASSLAVLGQDTGELFF	TGTGCCAGCAGCTTAGCTGTTTTGGGACAAGACACCGGGGAGCTGTTTTTT
TRBV11-2	TRBD1	TRBJ2-2	19	few	CASSFVGQGSTFGTGELFF	TGTGCCAGCAGTTTTGTCGGACAGGGGTCAACGTTCGGCACCGGGGAGCTGTTTTTT
TRBV11-2	-	TRBJ2-5	15	-	CASSLTQGSQETQYF	TGTGCCAGCAGCTTAACACAGGGTTCCCAAGAGACCCAGTACTTC
TRBV12-3/TRBV12-4	TRBD2	TRBJ2-5	14	many	CASSFGSGRETQYF	TGTGCCAGCAGTTTCGGCAGCGGGAGGGAGACCCAGTACTTC
TRBV18	-	TRBJ2-5	13	few	CASSRIEGETQYF	TGTGCCAGCTCACGTATCGAGGGAGAGACCCAGTACTTC
TRBV4-3	TRBD2	TRBJ2-5	15	few	CASSQDLSGIETQYF	TGCGCCAGCAGCCAAGATTTGAGCGGGATCGAGACCCAGTACTTC
TRBV3-1	TRBD1	TRBJ2-7	13	few	CASGRQGSYEQYF	TGTGCCAGCGGCCGACAGGGTTCCTACGAGCAGTACTTC
TRBV20-1	-	TRBJ2-7	14	-	CSARDDRWSYEQYF	TGCAGTGCTAGAGATGACAGGTGGTCCTACGAGCAGTACTTC
TRBV4-1	TRBD1	TRBJ2-7	14	few	CASSRNRGEYEQYF	TGCGCCAGCAGCCGGAACAGGGGGGAATACGAGCAGTACTTC
TRBV12-3/TRBV12-4	TRBD1	TRBJ2-7	11	-	CASSAVQGRYF	TGTGCCAGTAGCGCGGTACAGGGGCGGTACTTC
TRBV20-1	TRBD2	TRBJ2-7	17	-	CSAPGQGGLAGPYEQYF	TGCAGTGCTCCAGGACAGGGAGGACTAGCGGGGCCCTACGAGCAGTACTTC
TRBV28	-	TRBJ1-1	11	many	CAAIGREGAFF	TGTGCCGCCATAGGTCGAGAGGGAGCTTTCTTT
TRBV29-1	TRBD2	TRBJ2-7	14	-	CSVSGTSGTDEQYF	TGCAGCGTATCCGGGACTAGCGGGACGGACGAGCAGTACTTC
TRBV6-1	-	TRBJ1-3	15	many	CASSEAGAPRNTIYF	TGTGCCAGCAGTGAAGCGGGCGCACCCCGAAACACCATATATTTT
TRBV2	TRBD1	TRBJ2-2	17	-	CASIGQGGEGWAGELFF	TGTGCCAGCATCGGACAGGGCGGAGAGGGATGGGCCGGGGAGCTGTTTTTT
TRBV25-1	-	TRBJ1-4	15	many	CASSGHWGAVEKLFF	TGTGCCAGCAGTGGACACTGGGGGGCGGTCGAAAAACTGTTTTTT